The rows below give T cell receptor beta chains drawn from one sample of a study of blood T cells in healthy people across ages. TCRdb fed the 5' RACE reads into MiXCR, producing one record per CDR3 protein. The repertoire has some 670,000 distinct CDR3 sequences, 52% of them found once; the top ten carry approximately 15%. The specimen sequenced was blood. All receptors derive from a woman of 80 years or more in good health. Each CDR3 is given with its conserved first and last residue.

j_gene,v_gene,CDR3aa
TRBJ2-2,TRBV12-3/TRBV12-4,CASSFSSGSFSGELFF
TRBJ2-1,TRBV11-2,CASSIPGLAGWEQFF
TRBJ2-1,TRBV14,CASSRRRGDHEQFF
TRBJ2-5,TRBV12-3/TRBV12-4,CASSTNRDPQETQYF
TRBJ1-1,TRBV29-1,CSAQVVGNTEAFF
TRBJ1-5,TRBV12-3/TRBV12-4,CASSISYKGQPQHF
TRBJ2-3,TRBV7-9,CASSARDLTFTDTQYF
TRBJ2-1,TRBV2,CASMRERGSYNEQFF
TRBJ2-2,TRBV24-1,CATSDLETSPGELFF
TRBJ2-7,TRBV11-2,CASSSSPGAALEEQYF
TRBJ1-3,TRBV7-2,CASSLEFGSTIYF
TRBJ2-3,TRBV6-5,CASSYTTARAGAGDTQYF
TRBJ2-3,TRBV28,CASPRTRTGLYTDTQYF
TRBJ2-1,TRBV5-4,CATGLAGVLYYNEQFF
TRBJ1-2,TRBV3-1,CASQAPYGYTF
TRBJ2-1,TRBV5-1,CASSPGTGVPYNEQFF
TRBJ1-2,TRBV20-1,CSARDRSYPTGSEYGYTF
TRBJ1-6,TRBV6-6,CASNKPGGGMNSPLHF
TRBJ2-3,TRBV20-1,CSARHPSGRDTQYF
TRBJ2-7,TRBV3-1,CASSHEQYF
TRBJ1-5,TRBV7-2,CASGTGSLGNQPQHF
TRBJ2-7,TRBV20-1,CSARVTGTGAEQYF
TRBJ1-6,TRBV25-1,CASSGTVMSSYNSPLHF
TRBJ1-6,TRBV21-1,CASSKALGGRNSPLHF
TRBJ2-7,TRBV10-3,CATGQGGYEQYF
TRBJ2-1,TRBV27,CASSSASGTTVGNEQFF
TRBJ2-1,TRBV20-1,CSAKDGYNEQFF
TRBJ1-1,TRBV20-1,CSARTGTEAFF
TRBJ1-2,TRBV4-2,CASSQDLGYTF
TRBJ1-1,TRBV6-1,CASSLNDSPLSAFF
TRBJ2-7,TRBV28,CASRPTASYEQYF
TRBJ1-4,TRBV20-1,CSASRTDEKLFF
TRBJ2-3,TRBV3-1,CASGHRDLRTDTQYF
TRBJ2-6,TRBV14,CASSQRWGGANVLTF
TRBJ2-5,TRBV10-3,CAISESETQYF
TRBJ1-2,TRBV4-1,CASSQDERTELGGYTF
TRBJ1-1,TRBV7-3,CASSLEGRPNTEAFF
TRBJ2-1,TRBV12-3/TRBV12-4,CASRRLAGGLSEQFF
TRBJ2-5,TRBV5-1,CASSFPPREDEQYF
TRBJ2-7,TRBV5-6,CASSLQPYEQYF